The rows below give T cell receptor beta chains drawn from one sample of a study of T-cell reconstitution after alpha-beta-depleted transplantation in children. One entry per CDR3 protein results from TCRdb running MiXCR on the PCR reads. The data show about 580,000 distinct CDR3 sequences, 27% seen once. Sequenced here: PBMCs, sampled before TCRalphabeta/CD19-depleted stem cell transplant. The receptors come from a boy under three years old with Wiskott-Aldrich syndrome, due to receive a stem cell transplant. Both conserved end residues are part of each CDR3. Each record gives: J gene, V gene, D gene, clone size, CDR3 DNA, CDR3 protein. D genes are given only for firm matches. The size entry is marked missing in some rows and otherwise reads once, few, many or a size class.

TRBJ2-6,TRBV5-1,NA,few,TGCGCCAGCAGCTTGAACTTCGCGTCTGGGGCCAACGTCCTGACTTTC,CASSLNFASGANVLTF
TRBJ2-3,TRBV20-1,NA,few,TGCAGTGCTAGACCCACTTGGAGGGGGGACACAGATACGCAGTATTTT,CSARPTWRGDTDTQYF
TRBJ1-2,TRBV28,NA,NA,TGTGCCAGCAGTTCGTGGACGGTGATGGGAGGCTACACCTTC,CASSSWTVMGGYTF
TRBJ1-6,TRBV4-1,NA,few,TGCGCCAGCAGCCAAGAAGGTACCAGCTTTTCACCCCTCCACTTT,CASSQEGTSFSPLHF
TRBJ1-5,TRBV6-2/TRBV6-3,NA,few,TGTGCCAGCAGGGCTTCAGGGGTCAATCAGCCCCAGCATTTT,CASRASGVNQPQHF
TRBJ1-5,TRBV12-3/TRBV12-4,NA,few,TGTGCCAGCACCCAATCTACCGGGGGGACCTCTCAGCCCCAGCATTTT,CASTQSTGGTSQPQHF
TRBJ2-1,TRBV5-1,TRBD2,NA,TGCGCCAGCAGCCCCCGGACTAGCGTTAGCTCCTACAATGAGCAGTTCTTC,CASSPRTSVSSYNEQFF
TRBJ1-6,TRBV20-1,NA,NA,TGCAGTGCCATGGGACCGACTAATTCACCCCTCCACTTT,CSAMGPTNSPLHF
TRBJ2-7,TRBV7-2,TRBD2,NA,TGTGCCAGCAGCTCCCCCGGGAGGCTGCTTGGGCAGTACTTC,CASSSPGRLLGQYF
TRBJ2-1,TRBV29-1,TRBD2,few,TGCAGCGTGGATGAAGGGACTAGCGCTTACAATGAGCAGTTCTTC,CSVDEGTSAYNEQFF
TRBJ2-1,TRBV18,NA,few,TGTGCCAGCTCACCAAGCGAGGGTGAGCAGTTCTTC,CASSPSEGEQFF
TRBJ2-1,TRBV6-5,TRBD2,few,TGTGCCAGCAGTTACTCAAGGGCGGGAGGGTTGAATGAGCAGTTCTTC,CASSYSRAGGLNEQFF
TRBJ2-7,TRBV20-1,TRBD2,few,TGCAGTGCAGCGGGACTACCCGGGGCCGAGCAGTACTTC,CSAAGLPGAEQYF
TRBJ1-5,TRBV12-3/TRBV12-4,TRBD1,NA,TGTGCCAGCAGTTCGGGGGACAGGGTTAATCAGCCCCAGCATTTT,CASSSGDRVNQPQHF
TRBJ2-6,TRBV10-3,NA,NA,TGTGCCATCAGTGAGTCGCCGGGACAATTCTCTGGGGCCAACGTCCTGACTTTC,CAISESPGQFSGANVLTF
TRBJ1-2,TRBV20-1,NA,NA,TGCAGTGCTAGGAACCGGGACTATGGCTACACCTTC,CSARNRDYGYTF
TRBJ2-5,TRBV7-8,NA,many,TGTGCCAGCAGCTTATTTATAGGCGGCGGCCAAGAGACCCAGTACTTC,CASSLFIGGGQETQYF
TRBJ2-1,TRBV12-3/TRBV12-4,TRBD2,NA,TGTGCCAGCAGTTTGACTAGCGGGACTTCCTACAATGAGCAGTTCTTC,CASSLTSGTSYNEQFF
TRBJ1-5,TRBV7-9,NA,NA,TGTGCCAGCAGCTTGGCCCCATCTCAGCCCCAGCATTTT,CASSLAPSQPQHF
TRBJ2-4,TRBV12-3/TRBV12-4,NA,once,TGTGCCAGCAGTCTGTTGACAGTAGCCAAAAACATTCAGTACTTC,CASSLLTVAKNIQYF
TRBJ2-7,TRBV20-1,NA,few,TGCAGTGCTAGTGCCGGGACGGGACCCTACGAGCAGTACTTC,CSASAGTGPYEQYF
TRBJ1-1,TRBV5-1,NA,NA,TGCGCCAGCAGCCCCCGTGGACACAACACTGAAGCTTTCTTT,CASSPRGHNTEAFF
TRBJ2-5,TRBV20-1,TRBD2,NA,TGCAGTGCTAGGGGGGCTAGCGGGTCTGGAGAGACCCAGTACTTC,CSARGASGSGETQYF
TRBJ2-7,TRBV27,TRBD1,NA,TGTGCCAGCAGTCTCAAAACGGGACAGGGGATAAACTACGAGCAGTACTTC,CASSLKTGQGINYEQYF
TRBJ2-3,TRBV20-1,TRBD2,few,TGCAGTGCTAGACTAGGGACTAGTGCAGATACGCAGTATTTT,CSARLGTSADTQYF
TRBJ2-3,TRBV12-3/TRBV12-4,TRBD2,few,TGTGCCAGCAGCCGGACTAGCCCAGATACGCAGTATTTT,CASSRTSPDTQYF
TRBJ2-1,TRBV10-3,TRBD2,few,TGTGCCATCAGGGAACTAGCGGCCTCCTACAATGAGCAGTTCTTC,CAIRELAASYNEQFF
TRBJ2-1,TRBV5-1,NA,few,TGCGCCAGCAGCTTGGTTTCTTTTGGGGTGAATGAGCAGTTCTTC,CASSLVSFGVNEQFF
TRBJ2-3,TRBV7-2,TRBD2,NA,TGTGCCAGCAGCTTAGTAGCGGGAGGCACAGATACGCAGTATTTT,CASSLVAGGTDTQYF
TRBJ1-1,TRBV5-1,NA,many,TGCGCCAGCAGCTGGGACGGGAACACTGAAGCTTTCTTT,CASSWDGNTEAFF
TRBJ2-1,TRBV5-5,TRBD2,NA,TGTGCCAGCAGACCTCCCGGTAGCGGGAGTGTCAATGAGCAGTTCTTC,CASRPPGSGSVNEQFF
TRBJ1-2,TRBV7-9,TRBD1,few,TGTGCCAGCAGCATCCGACAGGGCGTTAGAGGCTACACCTTC,CASSIRQGVRGYTF